The 15 T cell receptor beta chains below come from one sample, sequenced in a study of draining lymph node invasion in breast cancer. Memory regulatory T cells were sorted as CD4+ CD45RA- CD25high cells. TCRdb analysed the bulk RNA-seq reads with MiXCR anew, one entry per CDR3 protein. Of roughly 3,000 distinct CDR3 sequences listed, approximately 70% are singletons. Sequencing input: sorted memory Tregs from a lymph node. These receptors were collected from a female donor with luminal breast cancer.

The chain recombines TRBV7-6 with TRBJ2-5; D call uncertain. Trimming took off 5 bases at V and 2 bases at J, with 3 bases between the two ends. The CDR3 is made up of 11 amino acids. Germline-derived CDR1 and CDR2 are SGHVS and FNYEAQ. The CDR3 DNA reads TGTGCCAGCAGCCTACAAGAGACCCAGTACTTC. This translates into CASSLQETQYF.

Concerning this clonotype itself: At one end, the junction sequence differs from germline, possibly due to a read error. V is TRBV10-1 and J is TRBJ2-1; no firm D call. This CDR3 has 15 residues. The germline V gene encodes CDR1 WNHNN and CDR2 SYGVQD (reference sequence). For the CDR3, the DNA is TGCGTCAGCAGTGAGTCGGCCGGACCCTTCAATGAGCAGTTCTTC. Amino acids: CVSSESAGPFNEQFF.

DNA for the CDR3: TGTGCCATCAGTACGGGGTCTTCCTACAATGAGCAGTTCTTC. As protein: CAISTGSSYNEQFF. The chain carries TRBV10-3 and TRBJ2-1; possible D gene TRBD2, 5 bases. This CDR3 spans 14 amino acids. Germline V gene lookup returns CDR1 ENHRY and CDR2 SYGVKD. Trimming removed 5 bases from V and 1 base from J, with 9 bases in between.

CDR3: CSAPRAVNQPQHF. The DNA for the CDR3 is TGCAGTGCTCCCCGGGCAGTGAATCAGCCCCAGCATTTT. The chain recombines TRBV20-1 with TRBJ1-5, with D hard to call. Trimming pared 5 bases from V and 4 bases from J, leaving 12 bases between. Germline lookup yields CDR1 DFQATT and CDR2 SNEGSKA (reference sequence). This CDR3 comprises 13 residues.

The rearrangement joins TRBV27 to TRBJ2-1; 10 bases are shared with TRBD2. The CDR3 has 16 amino acids. Losses at the gene ends were 5 bases for V and 3 bases for J; bases not matched to a gene: 7. CDR1 MNHEY and CDR2 SMNVEV come from the germline V gene (reference sequence). CDR3 residues: CASSPLAGGLYNEQFF. CDR3 nucleotides: TGTGCCAGCAGTCCTTTAGCGGGGGGCCTCTACAATGAGCAGTTCTTC.

The genes are TRBV3-1 and TRBJ2-3; 9 nucleotides line up with TRBD2. The CDR3 has 16 residues. The junction had 11 bases not matched to a gene; V was cut back by 4 bases and J by 6 bases. Germline V gene sequence: CDR1 LGHDT, CDR2 YNNKEL (reference sequence). The CDR3 DNA reads as TGTGCCAGCAGCCTAGGGGCTAGCGGGGCTGGCGATACGCAGTATTTT. Translating gives CASSLGASGAGDTQYF.

There are a few counts of this clonotype. The chain couples TRBV4-2 to TRBJ2-5; tentatively, D is TRBD1 (6 bases). The CDR3 contains 14 residues. Germline loops: CDR1 LGHNA, CDR2 YNFKEQ. V lost 0 bases and J lost 4, with 9 bases in between. CDR3 amino acids: CASSQDSRGETQYF. CDR3 nucleotides: TGTGCCAGCAGCCAAGATAGCAGGGGAGAGACCCAGTACTTC.

The chain uses TRBV9 and TRBJ2-5; unclear D gene. The CDR3 sequence is 14 residues long. From germline, CDR1 is SGDLS and CDR2 YYNGEE. With 2 bases removed from V and 4 bases from J, the gap between germline ends came to 12 bases. The DNA for the CDR3 is TGTGCCAGCAGCGTGGAAGGCTTTGGAGAGACCCAGTACTTC. Translated: CASSVEGFGETQYF.

V usage is TRBV12-3 or TRBV12-4 and J usage is TRBJ2-2, with a tentative D call TRBD2 (5 bases). Trimming removed 9 bases from V and 6 bases from J, with 14 bases in between. The length of the CDR3 is 13 residues. The CDR3 sequence: CASSEAGAGELFF. In DNA, the CDR3 is TGTGCCAGTTCTGAAGCCGGGGCCGGGGAGCTGTTTTTT.

CDR3: CSVDRANYGYTF. The CDR3 bases are TGCAGCGTTGACAGGGCCAACTATGGCTACACCTTC. This rearrangement joins TRBV29-1 to TRBJ1-2; a possible D gene is TRBD1 (5 bases). Germline CDR1 is SQVTM and CDR2 is ANQGSEA. V was cut by 3 bases and J by 2 bases, with 7 bases left in between. The CDR3 contains 12 residues.

This chain joins TRBV29-1 and TRBJ2-3; possibly TRBD2 for D (6 bases). This CDR3 has 12 residues. Germline V lookup: CDR1 SQVTM, CDR2 ANQGSEA. The V and J ends lost 6 bases and 4 bases respectively, with 11 bases between them. The CDR3 DNA reads TGCAGCGTCTCACCTAGCGCAGATACGCAGTATTTT. Protein product: CSVSPSADTQYF.

The rearrangement joins TRBV20-1 to TRBJ2-3, with 7 bases fitting TRBD2. The J segment lost 4 bases and the V segment lost 0 bases, leaving 7 bases of the junction unmatched. The CDR3 runs to 15 residues. CDR1 DFQATT and CDR2 SNEGSKA come from the germline V gene (reference sequence). As DNA, the CDR3 is TGCAGTGCTAGAGATAAACTAGCGCGAGCAGATACGCAGTATTTT. Translated: CSARDKLARADTQYF.

This chain uses TRBV6-2 or TRBV6-3 with TRBJ1-1; D is undetermined. The CDR3 runs 11 residues. The ends were cut back, 5 bases at V and 8 bases at J, with 9 bases in the middle. The germline gives CDR1 MNHEY, CDR2 SVGEGT. CDR3 bases: TGTGCCAGCAGTGGACGTACCGAAGCTTTCTTT. Its translation is CASSGRTEAFF.

The V gene is TRBV5-1, the J gene TRBJ2-2; 10 bases are shared with TRBD1. The CDR3 is made up of 17 amino acids. Per germline, CDR1 SGHRS and CDR2 YFSETQ. The V gene end was trimmed by 4 bases and the J gene end by 1 base; junction bases not matched to a gene: 7. CDR3 in amino acids: CASSRGQGVRNTGELFF. CDR3 DNA sequence: TGCGCCAGCAGCCGCGGACAGGGGGTGCGGAACACCGGGGAGCTGTTTTTT.

DNA for the CDR3: TGTGCCAGCAGCCAAGATAACTCGGGGGCTGGAAACACCATATATTTT. This encodes CASSQDNSGAGNTIYF. J is TRBJ1-3 and V is TRBV4-2, with D perhaps matching TRBD1 (5 bases). V lost 0 bases and J 2 bases, leaving 11 bases between the germline ends. CDR1 and CDR2 from the germline V gene are LGHNA and YNFKEQ. There are 16 residues in the CDR3.